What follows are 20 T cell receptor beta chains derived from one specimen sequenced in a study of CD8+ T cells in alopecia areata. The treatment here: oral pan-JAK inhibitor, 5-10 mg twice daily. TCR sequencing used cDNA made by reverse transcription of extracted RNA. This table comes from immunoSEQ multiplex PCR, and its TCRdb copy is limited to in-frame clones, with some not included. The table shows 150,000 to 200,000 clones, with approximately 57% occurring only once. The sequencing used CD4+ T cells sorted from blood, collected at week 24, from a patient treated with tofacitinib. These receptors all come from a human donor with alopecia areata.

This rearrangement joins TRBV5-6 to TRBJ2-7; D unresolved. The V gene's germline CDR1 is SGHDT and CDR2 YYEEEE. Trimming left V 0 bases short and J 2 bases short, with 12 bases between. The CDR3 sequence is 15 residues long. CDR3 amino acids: CASSLAPADTYEQYF. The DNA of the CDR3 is TGTGCCAGCAGCTTGGCCCCCGCCGACACCTACGAGCAGTACTTC.

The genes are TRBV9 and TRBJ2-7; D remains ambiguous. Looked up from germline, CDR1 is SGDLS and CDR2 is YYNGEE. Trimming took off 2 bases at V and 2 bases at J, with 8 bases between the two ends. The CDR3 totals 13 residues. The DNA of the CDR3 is TGTGCCAGCAGCGTCACAGAGACCTACGAGCAGTACTTC. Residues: CASSVTETYEQYF.

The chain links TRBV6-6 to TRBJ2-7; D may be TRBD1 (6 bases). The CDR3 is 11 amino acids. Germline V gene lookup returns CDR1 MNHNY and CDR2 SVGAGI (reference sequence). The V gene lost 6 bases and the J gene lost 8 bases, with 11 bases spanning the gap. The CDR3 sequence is CASRNRDKQYF. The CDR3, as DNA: TGTGCCAGCAGAAACAGGGACAAGCAGTACTTC.

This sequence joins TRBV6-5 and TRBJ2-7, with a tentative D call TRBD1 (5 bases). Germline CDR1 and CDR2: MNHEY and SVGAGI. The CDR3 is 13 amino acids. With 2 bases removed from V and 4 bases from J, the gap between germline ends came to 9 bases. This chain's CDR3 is CASSYTPGYEQYF. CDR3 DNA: TGTGCCAGCAGTTACACCCCAGGGTACGAGCAGTACTTC.

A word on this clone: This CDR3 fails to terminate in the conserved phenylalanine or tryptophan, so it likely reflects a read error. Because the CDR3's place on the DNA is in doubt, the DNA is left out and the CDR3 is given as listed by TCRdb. The CDR3 protein is CASSPDRDRVLL. The chain has TRBV18 and TRBJ2-7; TRBD1 is the table's D call, not checked against the DNA. Germline V gene data show CDR1 as KGHSH and CDR2 as LQKENI. The CDR3 comprises 12 residues, both ends counted.

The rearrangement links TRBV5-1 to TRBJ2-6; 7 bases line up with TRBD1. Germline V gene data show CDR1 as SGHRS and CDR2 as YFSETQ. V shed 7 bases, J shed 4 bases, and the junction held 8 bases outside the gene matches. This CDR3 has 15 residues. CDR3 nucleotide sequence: TGCGCCAGCGTCACAGGGGACCTAGGGGCCAACGTCCTGACTTTC. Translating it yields CASVTGDLGANVLTF.

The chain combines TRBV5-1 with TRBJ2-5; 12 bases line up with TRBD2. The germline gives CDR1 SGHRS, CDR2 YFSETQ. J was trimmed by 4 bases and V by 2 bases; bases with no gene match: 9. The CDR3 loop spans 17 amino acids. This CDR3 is CASSLLAGGPGGETQYF. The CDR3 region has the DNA TGCGCCAGCAGCTTACTAGCGGGGGGCCCCGGTGGAGAGACCCAGTACTTC.

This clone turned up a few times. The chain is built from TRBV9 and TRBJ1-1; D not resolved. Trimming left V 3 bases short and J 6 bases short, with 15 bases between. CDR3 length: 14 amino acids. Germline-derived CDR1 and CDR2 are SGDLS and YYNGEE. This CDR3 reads CASSAPTPKSEAFF. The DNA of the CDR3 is TGTGCCAGCAGCGCCCCGACCCCTAAGTCTGAAGCTTTCTTT.

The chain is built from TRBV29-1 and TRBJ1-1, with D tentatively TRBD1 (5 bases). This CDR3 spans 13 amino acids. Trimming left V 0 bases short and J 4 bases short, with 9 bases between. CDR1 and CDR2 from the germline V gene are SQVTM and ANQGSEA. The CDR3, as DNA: TGCAGCGTTGAAGAGGGGGTAAGCACTGAAGCTTTCTTT. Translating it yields CSVEEGVSTEAFF.

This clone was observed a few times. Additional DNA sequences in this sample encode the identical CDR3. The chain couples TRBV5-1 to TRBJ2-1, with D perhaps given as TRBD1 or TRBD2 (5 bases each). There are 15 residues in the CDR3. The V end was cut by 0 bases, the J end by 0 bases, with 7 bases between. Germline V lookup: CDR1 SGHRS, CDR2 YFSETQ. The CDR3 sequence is CASSLAGSSYNEQFF. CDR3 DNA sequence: TGCGCCAGCAGCTTGGCAGGGAGCTCCTACAATGAGCAGTTCTTC.

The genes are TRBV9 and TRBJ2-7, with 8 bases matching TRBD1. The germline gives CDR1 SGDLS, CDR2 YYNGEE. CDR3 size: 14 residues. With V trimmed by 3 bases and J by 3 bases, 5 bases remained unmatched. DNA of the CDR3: TGTGCCAGCAGCGGGCGACAGGGGCTCTACGAGCAGTACTTC. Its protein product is CASSGRQGLYEQYF.

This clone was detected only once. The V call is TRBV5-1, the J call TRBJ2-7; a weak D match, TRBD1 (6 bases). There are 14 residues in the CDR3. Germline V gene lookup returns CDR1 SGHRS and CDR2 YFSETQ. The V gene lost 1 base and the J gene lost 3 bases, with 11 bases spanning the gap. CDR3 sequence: CASSLSPDSYEQYF. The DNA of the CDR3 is TGCGCCAGCAGCTTGAGCCCGGACAGCTACGAGCAGTACTTC.

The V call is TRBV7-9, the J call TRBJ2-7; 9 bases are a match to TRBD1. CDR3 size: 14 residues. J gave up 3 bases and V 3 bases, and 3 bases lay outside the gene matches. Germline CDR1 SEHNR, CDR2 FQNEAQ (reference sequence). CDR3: CASSLGQGNYEQYF. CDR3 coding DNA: TGTGCCAGCAGCTTGGGACAGGGAAACTACGAGCAGTACTTC.

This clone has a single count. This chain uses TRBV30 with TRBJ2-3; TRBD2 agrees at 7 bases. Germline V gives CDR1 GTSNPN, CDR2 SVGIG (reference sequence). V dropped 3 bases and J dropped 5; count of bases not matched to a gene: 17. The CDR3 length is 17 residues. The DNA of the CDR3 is TGTGCCTGGAGGCCGCTATGGGGGGGAGTCCACCAAGATACGCAGTATTTT. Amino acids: CAWRPLWGGVHQDTQYF.

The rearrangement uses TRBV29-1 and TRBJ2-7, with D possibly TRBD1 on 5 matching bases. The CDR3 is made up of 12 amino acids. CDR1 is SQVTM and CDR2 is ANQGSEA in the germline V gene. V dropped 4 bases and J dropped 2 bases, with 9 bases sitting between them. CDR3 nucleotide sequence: TGCAGCGTTGGTCGGACAACCTACGAGCAGTACTTC. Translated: CSVGRTTYEQYF.

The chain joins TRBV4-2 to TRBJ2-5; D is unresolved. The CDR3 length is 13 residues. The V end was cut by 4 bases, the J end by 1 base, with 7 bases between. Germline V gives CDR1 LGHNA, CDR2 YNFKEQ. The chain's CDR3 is CASSRSTQETQYF. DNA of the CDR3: TGTGCCAGCAGCCGTTCTACCCAAGAGACCCAGTACTTC.

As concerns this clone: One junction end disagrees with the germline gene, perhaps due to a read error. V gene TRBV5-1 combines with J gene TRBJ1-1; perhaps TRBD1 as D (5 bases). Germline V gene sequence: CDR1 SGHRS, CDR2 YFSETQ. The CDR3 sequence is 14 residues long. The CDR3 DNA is TGTGCCAGCAGCTTGGCCGGGGGGAACACTGAAGCTTTCTTT. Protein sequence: CASSLAGGNTEAFF.

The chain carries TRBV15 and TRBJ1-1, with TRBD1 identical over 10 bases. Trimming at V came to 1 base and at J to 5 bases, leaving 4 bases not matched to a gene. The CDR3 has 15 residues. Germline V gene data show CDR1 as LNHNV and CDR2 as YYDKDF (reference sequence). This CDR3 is CATSRVDRGETEAFF. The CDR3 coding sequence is TGTGCCACCAGCAGAGTGGACAGGGGGGAGACTGAAGCTTTCTTT.

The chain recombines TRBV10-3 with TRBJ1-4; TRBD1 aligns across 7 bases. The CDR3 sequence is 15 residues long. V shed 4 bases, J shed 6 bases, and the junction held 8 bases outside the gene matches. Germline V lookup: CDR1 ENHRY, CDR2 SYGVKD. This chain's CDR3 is CAISGGTVSDEKLFF. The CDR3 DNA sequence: TGTGCCATCAGTGGGGGGACAGTTTCGGATGAAAAACTGTTTTTT.

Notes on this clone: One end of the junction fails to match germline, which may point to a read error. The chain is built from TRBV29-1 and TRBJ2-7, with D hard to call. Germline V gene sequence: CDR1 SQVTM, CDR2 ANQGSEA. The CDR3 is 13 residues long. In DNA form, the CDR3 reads TGCAGCTTTGAAGAGGATCCCGTCGGCGAGCAGTACTTC. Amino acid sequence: CSFEEDPVGEQYF.